The 12 T cell receptor beta chains below come from one sample, sequenced in a study of lung T cells in sarcoidosis with Löfgren's syndrome. TCRdb ran MiXCR on the reads and lists one entry per CDR3 protein. This table has about 8,500 distinct CDR3 sequences, around 20% appearing once. Sequencing was performed on CD4+ T cells from bronchoalveolar lavage fluid. The receptors were sampled from a human donor with sarcoidosis (Löfgren's syndrome or another form), or a control subject (not recorded which).

This clonotype was found many times. The V gene is TRBV5-4, the J gene TRBJ2-2; 12 bases line up with TRBD2. The V gene's germline CDR1 is SGHNT and CDR2 YYREEE (reference sequence). The J segment lost 6 bases and the V segment lost 4 bases, leaving 4 bases of the junction unmatched. This CDR3 contains 15 residues. The CDR3 sequence is CASSQTSGGSGELFF. Written as DNA, the CDR3 is TGTGCCAGCAGCCAGACTAGCGGGGGTTCCGGGGAGCTGTTTTTT. The whole variable domain, filled in from reference TRBV5-4 and TRBJ2-2, reads ETGVTQSPTHLIKTRGQQVTLRCSSQSGHNTVSWYQQALGQGPQFIFQYYREEENGRGNFPPRFSGLQFPNYSSELNVNALELDDSALYLCASSQTSGGSGELFFGEGSRLTVL.

This clonotype counts as medium-sized. The CDR3 coding sequence is TGTGCCAGCAAACTAGCGGGGGTAGGGCAAGAGACCCAGTACTTC. Protein product: CASKLAGVGQETQYF. This chain connects TRBV7-2 to TRBJ2-5; 11 nucleotides line up with TRBD2. Germline assignment: CDR1 SGHTA and CDR2 FQGNSA. After removal of 7 bases from V and 2 bases from J, the junction contained 6 bases not matched to a gene. This CDR3 region has 15 residues.

The CDR3 here is CATSDSRLAAAYEQYF. The CDR3 coding sequence is TGTGCCACCAGTGATTCCCGACTAGCGGCTGCCTACGAGCAGTACTTC. The chain recombines TRBV24-1 with TRBJ2-7, with 9 positions matching TRBD2. The CDR3 is 16 residues long. From germline, CDR1 is KGHDR and CDR2 SFDVKD. Germline trimming cut 2 bases from V and 2 bases from J; bases unmatched to any gene: 6.

This clonotype appeared many times. The chain joins TRBV11-1 to TRBJ2-5; D gene unclear. The CDR3 runs 11 residues. Per germline, CDR1 SGHAT and CDR2 FQDESV (reference sequence). V was clipped by 2 bases and J by 5 bases, with 3 bases between them. The CDR3 DNA follows: TGTGCCAGCAGCTTACTGGAGACCCAGTACTTC. Its translation is CASSLLETQYF.

This clonotype was seen many times. The V call is TRBV10-3, the J call TRBJ2-3, with TRBD2 matching 15 bases. V lost 3 bases and J lost 4; bases outside the gene matches: 5. Germline lookup yields CDR1 ENHRY and CDR2 SYGVKD. The CDR3 spans 17 residues. CDR3 bases: TGTGCCATCAGTGACCTCGGGACTAGCGGGGGGCCAGATACGCAGTATTTT. Its translation: CAISDLGTSGGPDTQYF.

Many counts were recorded for this clonotype. The V and J genes are TRBV18 and TRBJ1-1; maybe TRBD1 (6 bases). Germline lookup yields CDR1 KGHSH and CDR2 LQKENI. V lost 0 bases, J lost 5 bases, and 10 bases lay in between. The CDR3 is made up of 14 amino acids. The DNA of the CDR3 is TGTGCCAGCTCACCACCGTGGGGGGCGACTGAAGCTTTCTTT. This codes for CASSPPWGATEAFF.

Concerning this clonotype itself: A much larger clone differs by one base, so this may be a read error. This rearrangement joins TRBV2 to TRBJ1-2, with 7 bases fitting TRBD1. This CDR3 comprises 15 residues. Germline CDR1 and CDR2: SNHLY and FYNNEI. Germline trimming cut 4 bases from V and 5 bases from J; bases unmatched to any gene: 10. Here the CDR3 DNA reads TGTGCCAGCAGTGGAGGGGGCGGTTGGCGGTATGGCTACACCTTC. Encoded protein: CASSGGGGWRYGYTF.

This clonotype is medium-sized. The gene calls are TRBV28 and TRBJ1-1, with D possibly matching TRBD1 (5 bases). CDR1 MDHEN and CDR2 SYDVKM come from the germline V gene. The CDR3 is 13 amino acids. The V gene lost 3 bases and the J gene lost 2 bases, with 7 bases spanning the gap. For the CDR3, the DNA is TGTGCCAGCAGTTTGTGGACAAACACTGAAGCTTTCTTT. Its translation is CASSLWTNTEAFF.

This CDR3 reads CAIQDGGLDGYTF. The CDR3 coding sequence is TGTGCCATACAGGACGGGGGGCTCGATGGCTACACCTTC. This chain links TRBV6-2 or TRBV6-3 with TRBJ1-2, with D perhaps TRBD1 (6 bases). Per the germline V gene, CDR1 is MNHEY and CDR2 is SVGEGT. This CDR3 region has 13 residues. Between the trimmed V and J ends, which lost 10 bases and 6 bases, there was a span of 18 bases.

This clonotype was found once. A much larger clone differs from this one at a single base, so this may be a read error. The rearrangement uses TRBV5-1 and TRBJ2-5; 7 bases align to TRBD2. The CDR3 loop spans 13 amino acids. Germline V gives CDR1 SGHRS, CDR2 YFSETQ. The DNA for the CDR3 is TGCACCAGCAGCTTGACTAGCATAGAGACCCAGTACTTC. Protein sequence: CTSSLTSIETQYF.

This clonotype was seen many times. CDR3 in DNA: TGTGCCAGCAGTTTATCAGGGTCCCGGATCATGAACACTGAAGCTTTCTTT. Its translation: CASSLSGSRIMNTEAFF. J is TRBJ1-1 and V is TRBV12-3 or TRBV12-4; D is possibly TRBD1 (5 bases). CDR3 length equals 17 residues. Trimming took off 2 bases at V and 0 bases at J, with 16 bases between the two ends.

This clonotype was observed many times. J is TRBJ1-1 and V is TRBV10-3; D is perhaps TRBD1 (5 bases). CDR3 size: 14 residues. V lost 1 base and J lost 6, with 12 bases in between. Germline CDR1 and CDR2: ENHRY and SYGVKD. In DNA, the CDR3 is TGTGCCATCAGTGAGTTGCAGGGTGGCCCTGAAGCTTTCTTT. The encoded protein is CAISELQGGPEAFF.